This section outlines one TCR beta chain sequence together with its context. What it binds is not known. The study drew the donors from its approximately 120-subject validation cohort, separate from the approximately 700-subject first cohort. The CDR3 totals 13 residues. Germline CDR1 KGHSH, CDR2 LQKENI. Trimming removed 4 bases from V and 4 bases from J, with 10 bases in between. These data come from a study of cytomegalovirus exposure and HLA in healthy donors. This table comes from immunoSEQ multiplex PCR, and its TCRdb copy is limited to in-frame clones, with some not included. The data hold roughly 230,000 clones, with around 91% observed a single time. Study-wide results and caveats: The classifier, whose performance was assessed in both the original and validation cohorts, reportedly diagnosed cytomegalovirus status with high specificity and sensitivity.

The chain recombines TRBV18 with TRBJ2-5; TRBD1 is a possible D gene (6 bases). This TCR was recovered from a woman in her 30s in good health and CMV-seronegative. What was sequenced was PBMCs. CDR3 coding DNA: TGTGCCAGCTCACAGGACAGTTCAGAGACCCAGTACTTC. Its translation: CASSQDSSETQYF.